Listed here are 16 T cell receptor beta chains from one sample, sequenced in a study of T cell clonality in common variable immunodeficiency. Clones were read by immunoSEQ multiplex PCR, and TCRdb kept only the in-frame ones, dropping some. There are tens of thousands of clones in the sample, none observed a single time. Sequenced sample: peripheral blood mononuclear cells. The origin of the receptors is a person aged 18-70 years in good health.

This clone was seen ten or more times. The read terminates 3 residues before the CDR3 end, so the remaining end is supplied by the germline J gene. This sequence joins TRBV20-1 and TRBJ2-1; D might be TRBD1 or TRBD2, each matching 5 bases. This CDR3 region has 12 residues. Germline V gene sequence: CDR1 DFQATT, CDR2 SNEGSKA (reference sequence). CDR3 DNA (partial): TGCAGCTCGAGGGGCTCTTACAATGAG. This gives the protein CSSRGSYNE. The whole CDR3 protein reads CSSRGSYNEQFF.

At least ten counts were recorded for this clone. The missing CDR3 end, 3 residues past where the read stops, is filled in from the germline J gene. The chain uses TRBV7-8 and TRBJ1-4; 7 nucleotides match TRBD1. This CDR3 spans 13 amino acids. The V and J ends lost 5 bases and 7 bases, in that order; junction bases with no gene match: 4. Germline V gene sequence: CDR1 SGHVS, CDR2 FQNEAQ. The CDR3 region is CASSPDRVEKLFF. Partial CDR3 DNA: TGTGCCAGCAGCCCCGACAGGGTTGAAAAA.

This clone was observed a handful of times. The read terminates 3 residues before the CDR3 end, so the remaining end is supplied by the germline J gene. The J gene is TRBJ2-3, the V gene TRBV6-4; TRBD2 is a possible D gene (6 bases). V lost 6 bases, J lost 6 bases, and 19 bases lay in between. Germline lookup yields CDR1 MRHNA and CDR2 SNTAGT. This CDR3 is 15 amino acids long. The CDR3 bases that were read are TGTGCCAGCAGCTCACAGTACGGGGGTTCGGATACG. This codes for CASSSQYGGSDT. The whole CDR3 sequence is CASSSQYGGSDTQYF.

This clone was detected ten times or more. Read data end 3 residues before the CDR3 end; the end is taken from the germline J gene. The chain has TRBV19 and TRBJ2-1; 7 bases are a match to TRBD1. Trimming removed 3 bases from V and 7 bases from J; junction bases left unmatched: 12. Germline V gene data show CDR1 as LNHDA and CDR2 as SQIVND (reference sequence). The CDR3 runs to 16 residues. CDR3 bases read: TGTGCCAGTAGTATCGGCCTGACAGGGAGTAGGAATGAG. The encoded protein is CASSIGLTGSRNE. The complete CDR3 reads CASSIGLTGSRNEQFF. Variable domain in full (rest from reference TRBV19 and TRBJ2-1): DGGITQSPKYLFRKEGQNVTLSCEQNLNHDAMYWYRQDPGQGLRLIYYSQIVNDFQKGDIAEGYSVSREKKESFPLTVTSAQKNPTAFYLCASSIGLTGSRNEQFFGPGTRLTVL.

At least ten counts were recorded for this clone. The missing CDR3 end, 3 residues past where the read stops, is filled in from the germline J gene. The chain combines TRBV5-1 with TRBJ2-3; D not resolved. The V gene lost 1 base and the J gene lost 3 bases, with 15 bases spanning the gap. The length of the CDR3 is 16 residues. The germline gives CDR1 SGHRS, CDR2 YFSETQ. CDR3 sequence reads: CASSLTVASDTDTQYF. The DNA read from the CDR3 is TGCGCCAGCAGCTTGACCGTAGCTTCGGATACAGATACG.

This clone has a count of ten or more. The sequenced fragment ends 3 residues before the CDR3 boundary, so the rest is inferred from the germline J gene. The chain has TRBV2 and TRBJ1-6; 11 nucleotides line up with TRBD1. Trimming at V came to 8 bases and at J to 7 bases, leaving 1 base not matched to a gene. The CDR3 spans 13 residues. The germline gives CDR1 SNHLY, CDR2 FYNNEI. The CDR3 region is CASRDRGNSPLHF. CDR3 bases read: TGTGCCAGCCGGGACAGGGGGAATTCACCC.

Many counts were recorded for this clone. Partial CDR3 DNA: TGCAGCGTTAAACGGGAGGGGTCCTACAATGAG. It codes for CSVKREGSYNE. The CDR3, in full, reads CSVKREGSYNEQFF. This chain connects TRBV29-1 to TRBJ2-1, with 8 bases identical to TRBD2. The CDR3 end falls 3 residues outside the read, so it is completed with the germline J gene. CDR1 and CDR2 from the germline V gene are SQVTM and ANQGSEA. V shed 5 bases and J 1 base; nucleotides not matched to a gene: 4. CDR3 length equals 14 residues.

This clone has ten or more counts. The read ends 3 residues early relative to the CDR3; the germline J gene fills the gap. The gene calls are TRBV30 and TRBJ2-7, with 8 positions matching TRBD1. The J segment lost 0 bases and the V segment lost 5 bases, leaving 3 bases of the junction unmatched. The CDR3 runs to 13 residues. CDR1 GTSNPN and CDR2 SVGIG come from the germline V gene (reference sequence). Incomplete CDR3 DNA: TGTGCCTGGGGACAGGGACCCTCCTACGAG. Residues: CAWGQGPSYE. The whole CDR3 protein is CAWGQGPSYEQYF.

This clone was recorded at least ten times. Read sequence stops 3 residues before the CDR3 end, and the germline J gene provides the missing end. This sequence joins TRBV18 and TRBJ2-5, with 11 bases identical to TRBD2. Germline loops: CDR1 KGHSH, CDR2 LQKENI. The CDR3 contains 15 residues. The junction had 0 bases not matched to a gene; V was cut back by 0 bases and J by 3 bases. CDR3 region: CASSPPSGREETQYF. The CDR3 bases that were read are TGTGCCAGCTCACCACCTAGCGGGAGGGAAGAGACC.

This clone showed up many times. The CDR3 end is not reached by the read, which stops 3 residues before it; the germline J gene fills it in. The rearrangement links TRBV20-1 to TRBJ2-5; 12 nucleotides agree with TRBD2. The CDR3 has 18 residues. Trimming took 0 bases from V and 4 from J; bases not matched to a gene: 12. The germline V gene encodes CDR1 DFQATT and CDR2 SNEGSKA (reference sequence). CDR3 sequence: CSARDLAGGPGSAETQYF. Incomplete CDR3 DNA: TGCAGTGCTAGAGACCTAGCGGGAGGGCCGGGGTCGGCAGAGACC.

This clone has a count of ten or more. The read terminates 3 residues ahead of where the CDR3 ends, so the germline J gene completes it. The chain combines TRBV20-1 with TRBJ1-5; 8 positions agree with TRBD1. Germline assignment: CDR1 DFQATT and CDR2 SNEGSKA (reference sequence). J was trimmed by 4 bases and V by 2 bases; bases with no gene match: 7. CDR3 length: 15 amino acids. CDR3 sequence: CSARIPGQENQPQHF. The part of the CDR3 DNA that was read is TGCAGTGCTAGAATTCCGGGACAGGAGAATCAGCCC.

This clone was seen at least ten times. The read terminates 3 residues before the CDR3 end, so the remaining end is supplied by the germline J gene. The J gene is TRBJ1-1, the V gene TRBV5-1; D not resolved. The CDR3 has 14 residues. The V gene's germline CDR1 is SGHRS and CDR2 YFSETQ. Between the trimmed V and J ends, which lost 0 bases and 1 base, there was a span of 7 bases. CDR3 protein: CASSLDRQNTEAFF. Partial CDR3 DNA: TGCGCCAGCAGCTTGGACAGACAGAACACTGAA. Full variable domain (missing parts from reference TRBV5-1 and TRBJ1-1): KAGVTQTPRYLIKTRGQQVTLSCSPISGHRSVSWYQQTPGQGLQFLFEYFSETQRNKGNFPGRFSGRQFSNSRSEMNVSTLELGDSALYLCASSLDRQNTEAFFGQGTRLTVV.

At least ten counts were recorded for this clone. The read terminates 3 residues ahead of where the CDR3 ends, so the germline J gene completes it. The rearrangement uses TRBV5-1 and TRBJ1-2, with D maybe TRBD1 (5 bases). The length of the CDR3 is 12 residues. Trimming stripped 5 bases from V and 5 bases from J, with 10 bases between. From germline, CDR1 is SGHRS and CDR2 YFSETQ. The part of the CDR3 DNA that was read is TGCGCCAGCAGTGACAGCCGATATGGC. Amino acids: CASSDSRYG. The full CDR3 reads CASSDSRYGYTF. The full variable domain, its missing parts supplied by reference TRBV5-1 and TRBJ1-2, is KAGVTQTPRYLIKTRGQQVTLSCSPISGHRSVSWYQQTPGQGLQFLFEYFSETQRNKGNFPGRFSGRQFSNSRSEMNVSTLELGDSALYLCASSDSRYGYTFGSGTRLTVV.

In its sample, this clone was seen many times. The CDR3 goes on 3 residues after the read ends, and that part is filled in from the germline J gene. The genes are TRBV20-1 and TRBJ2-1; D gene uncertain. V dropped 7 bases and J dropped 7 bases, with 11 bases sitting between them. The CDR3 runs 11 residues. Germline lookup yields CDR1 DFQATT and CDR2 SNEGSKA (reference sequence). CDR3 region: CSVLLRNEQFF. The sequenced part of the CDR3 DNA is TGCAGTGTACTCCTCCGGAATGAG.

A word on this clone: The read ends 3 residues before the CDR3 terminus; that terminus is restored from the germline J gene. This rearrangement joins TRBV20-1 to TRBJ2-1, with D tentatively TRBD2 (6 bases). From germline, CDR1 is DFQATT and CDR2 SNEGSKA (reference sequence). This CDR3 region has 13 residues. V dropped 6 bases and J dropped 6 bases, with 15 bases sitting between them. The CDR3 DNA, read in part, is TGCAGTGCGCCGAGGGACTCGTCCAATGAG. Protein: CSAPRDSSNE. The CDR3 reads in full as CSAPRDSSNEQFF.

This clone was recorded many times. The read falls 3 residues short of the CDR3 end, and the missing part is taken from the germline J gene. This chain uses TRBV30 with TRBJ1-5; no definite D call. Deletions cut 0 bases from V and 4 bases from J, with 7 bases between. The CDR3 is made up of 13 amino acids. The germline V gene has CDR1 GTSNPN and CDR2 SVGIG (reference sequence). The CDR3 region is CAWSVYQNQPQHF. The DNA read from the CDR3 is TGTGCCTGGAGTGTATATCAGAATCAGCCC.